The clone carrying this T cell receptor beta chain occurred a few times. Its antigen is still unknown. Template-switching 5'RACE yielded the TCR cDNA; a universal primer site and UMIs were added in the process. TCRdb reanalysed the 5' RACE reads using MiXCR and keeps one entry per CDR3 protein. The table shows around 600,000 distinct CDR3 sequences, with 10% to 15% occurring only once. This entry is derived from a study of T cells after yellow fever vaccination. Study at large: SMART-Seq v4 Ultra Low Input prepared libraries from low-cell fractions. Study-wide results and caveats: Within FACS-sorted repertoires, abundant clonotypes contaminating from the bulk population could be present.

CDR1 is KGHSH, CDR2 LQKENI, per germline. The CDR3 has 15 amino acids. V was pared by 4 bases and J by 5 bases, with 16 bases between. Sequencing used PBMCs, obtained on the day of the yellow fever booster vaccination. The source of this sequence is a man younger than 40 who received the YFV17D yellow fever vaccine. The chain links TRBV18 to TRBJ2-3; a possible D gene is TRBD1 (5 bases). The CDR3 nucleotides read TGTGCCAGCTCACTTGGGGCCAGGTTGGGAGATACGCAGTATTTT. Translating it yields CASSLGARLGDTQYF.